These 16 T cell receptor beta chains originate from one sample sequenced in a study of tumor-infiltrating lymphocytes in localized non-small cell lung cancer (dated by TCRdb to 2020 to 2022). The library was built by means of the immunoSEQ multiplex PCR assay. TCRdb retrieved this table from immuneACCESS and kept in-frame rearrangements only. Not all clones are present; in checked studies, unresolved V genes account for under half, and no reason is known for the remainder. In this sample the table shows 10,000 to 15,000 clones, just over 85% of which occur a single time. About 8.1% of the sample comes from the top ten. Source material: lung tumor tissue. These receptors all stem from a human donor with non-small cell lung cancer.

In its sample, this clone was seen once. The rearrangement uses TRBV5-1 and TRBJ2-6, with D tentatively TRBD1 (6 bases). Germline lookup yields CDR1 SGHRS and CDR2 YFSETQ. V lost 4 bases to trimming and J lost 1 base, with 9 bases between them. CDR3 length equals 15 residues. The CDR3 loop reads CASSPTGSGANVLTF. DNA for the CDR3: TGCGCCAGCAGCCCAACAGGGTCTGGGGCCAACGTCCTGACTTTC.

The chain has TRBV7-9 and TRBJ1-3; TRBD1 agrees at 7 bases. V dropped 1 base and J dropped 4; count of bases not matched to a gene: 4. The CDR3 sequence is 15 residues long. CDR1 and CDR2 from the germline V gene are SEHNR and FQNEAQ (reference sequence). DNA for the CDR3: TGTGCCAGCAGCTTAGTTTCGGGACAGGGAAACACCATATATTTT. This sequence encodes CASSLVSGQGNTIYF.

The CDR3: CASSAVGEYNEQFF. The CDR3 DNA reads as TGTGCCAGTAGCGCAGTTGGGGAGTACAATGAGCAGTTCTTC. The chain couples TRBV19 to TRBJ2-1, with D perhaps TRBD2 (5 bases). The ends were cut back, 6 bases at V and 4 bases at J, with 13 bases in the middle. Germline CDR1 LNHDA, CDR2 SQIVND (reference sequence). This CDR3 comprises 14 residues.

This clone was found once. The gene calls are TRBV28 and TRBJ2-5; D is unclear. V gave up 9 bases and J gave up 2 bases, with 4 bases separating them. The CDR3 extends over 10 amino acids. CDR1 is MDHEN, CDR2 SYDVKM, per germline. The CDR3 loop reads CASYQETQYF. The DNA of the CDR3 is TGTGCCAGTTATCAAGAGACCCAGTACTTC.

This chain connects TRBV6-5 to TRBJ2-1; 11 nucleotides agree with TRBD2. V was clipped by 0 bases and J by 5 bases; unmatched bases: 3. The CDR3 length is 16 residues. CDR1 and CDR2 (germline): MNHEY, SVGAGI. The CDR3 bases are TGTGCCAGCAGTTACTCTCTAGCGGGAGGCAACAATGAGCAGTTCTTC. It codes for CASSYSLAGGNNEQFF.

The CDR3 nucleotides are TGTGCCAGCAGCTTCAGGTGGGGCACAGATACGCAGTATTTT. Amino acids: CASSFRWGTDTQYF. This chain joins TRBV7-8 and TRBJ2-3; D is uncertain. Germline CDR1 is SGHVS and CDR2 is FQNEAQ. The CDR3 extends over 14 amino acids. The V end was cut by 3 bases, the J end by 1 base, with 8 bases between.

Details on this clone: Mismatch with germline at one junction end may stem from a read error. This sequence joins TRBV6-1 and TRBJ1-5; 10 bases line up with TRBD1. The CDR3 consists of 18 residues. Germline lookup yields CDR1 MNHNS and CDR2 SASEGT. Here the CDR3 reads CASSDRDRGAYGNQSQHF. In nucleotides, the CDR3 is TGTGCCAGCAGTGACAGGGACAGGGGCGCTTACGGCAATCAGTCCCAGCATTTT.

In this sample, this clone turned up a few times. The gene calls are TRBV2 and TRBJ1-3; TRBD1 matches at 7 bases. Germline loops: CDR1 SNHLY, CDR2 FYNNEI. V dropped 7 bases and J dropped 3; count of bases not matched to a gene: 6. This CDR3 has 14 amino acids. CDR3 nucleotides: TGTGCCAGCACCCCGACAGGGAATGGAAACACCATATATTTT. This codes for CASTPTGNGNTIYF. Combining the CDR3 with reference TRBV2 and TRBJ1-3 gives the whole variable domain EPEVTQTPSHQVTQMGQEVILRCVPISNHLYFYWYRQILGQKVEFLVSFYNNEISEKSEIFDDQFSVERPDGSNFTLKIRSTKLEDSAMYFCASTPTGNGNTIYFGEGSWLTVV.

This sequence joins TRBV28 and TRBJ2-3, with a possible D match to TRBD2 (6 bases). The CDR3 length is 17 residues. Trimming removed 4 bases at V and 1 base at J, with 18 bases between. Germline CDR1 MDHEN, CDR2 SYDVKM. The CDR3 is CASSYPPGRRGTDTQYF. The CDR3 region has the DNA TGTGCCAGCAGTTACCCGCCGGGACGGAGGGGCACAGATACGCAGTATTTT.

The gene calls are TRBV5-5 and TRBJ1-1; the D gene is possibly TRBD1 (5 bases). The CDR3 length is 14 residues. V was shortened by 2 bases and J by 0 bases, with 8 bases between the two germline ends. Per germline, CDR1 SGHKS and CDR2 YYEKEE (reference sequence). CDR3 loop: CASSFGGMNTEAFF. In DNA, the CDR3 is TGTGCCAGCAGCTTTGGGGGGATGAACACTGAAGCTTTCTTT.

The chain uses TRBV2 and TRBJ1-5, with unresolved D. CDR3 size: 12 residues. V lost 7 bases, J lost 8 bases, and 12 bases lay in between. From germline, CDR1 is SNHLY and CDR2 FYNNEI. The CDR3 nucleotides are TGTGCCAGCAAAGTGGGGTTGGAGCCCCAGCATTTT. This codes for CASKVGLEPQHF.

The V call is TRBV4-1, the J call TRBJ2-4; either TRBD1 or TRBD2 may supply D (6 bases each). Germline assignment: CDR1 MGHRA and CDR2 YSYEKL. V was trimmed by 0 bases and J by 7 bases, leaving 16 bases between them. The CDR3 extends over 16 amino acids. The CDR3: CASSQERFGGGNIQYF. Written as DNA, the CDR3 is TGCGCCAGCAGCCAAGAGAGGTTCGGGGGCGGGAACATTCAGTACTTC.

This clone was seen just once. The V call is TRBV5-1, the J call TRBJ2-1; the match to TRBD2 covers 9 bases. V lost 6 bases and J lost 0; bases outside the gene matches: 4. This CDR3 region has 15 residues. Germline CDR1 reads SGHRS; CDR2 reads YFSETQ. The CDR3, as DNA: TGCGCCAGCATGCCGGGACTAGCCTCCTACAATGAGCAGTTCTTC. This sequence encodes CASMPGLASYNEQFF.

In DNA, the CDR3 is TGTGCCAGCAGCCGTGCGGGGGACAGGGTCACTGAAGCTTTCTTT. Its protein product is CASSRAGDRVTEAFF. The genes are TRBV5-4 and TRBJ1-1; 9 bases agree with TRBD1. This CDR3 has 15 amino acids. V shed 4 bases, J shed 4 bases, and the junction held 8 bases outside the gene matches. From germline, CDR1 is SGHNT and CDR2 YYREEE (reference sequence).

This clone was counted between two and nine times. This chain joins TRBV28 and TRBJ1-1; TRBD1 might be the D (6 bases). The germline V and J ends were trimmed by 7 bases and 7 bases, with 16 bases remaining between them. The CDR3 runs to 13 residues. Germline V CDR1 and CDR2: MDHEN, SYDVKM. DNA for the CDR3: TGTGCCAGCAACCTCGGGGGGGCGATTGAAGCTTTCTTT. Encoded protein: CASNLGGAIEAFF.

V and J are TRBV6-1 and TRBJ2-4; 7 bases fit TRBD2. The ends lost 4 bases at V and 7 bases at J; junction bases unmatched: 7. Looked up from germline, CDR1 is MNHNS and CDR2 is SASEGT. The CDR3 is made up of 14 amino acids. This CDR3 reads CASSAADGRNIQYF. In DNA, the CDR3 is TGTGCCAGCAGTGCCGCGGACGGGAGGAACATTCAGTACTTC.